This T cell receptor beta chain was profiled in a study of identical twins. Study-wide findings and caveats: Twin pairs had excess sharing that was weaker in beta out-of-frame sequences.

The CDR3 is 19 amino acids. V shed 4 bases, J shed 0 bases, and the junction held 9 bases outside the gene matches. Germline V lookup: CDR1 SGHDN, CDR2 FVKESK. This clonotype was observed a few times. Its antigen is currently unknown. The authors used template switching to add a universal primer site and gave cDNA unique molecular identifiers. TCRdb used MiXCR to reprocess the 5' RACE reads, holding one entry per CDR3 protein. The table has approximately 890,000 distinct CDR3 sequences, about 12% seen once. This sample was also put to use in a study of yellow fever vaccine responses in identical twins. From that paper: The authors reported partly convergent, partly personalized vaccine responses in identical twins.

The V and J genes are TRBV14 and TRBJ2-6; 10 nucleotides agree with TRBD1. The TCR was taken from a woman aged 18-29 years in good health. The specimen sequenced was PBMCs. The CDR3 spells CASSPLDRGPSSGANVLTF. CDR3 DNA: TGTGCCAGCAGCCCCCTAGACAGGGGGCCGTCCTCTGGGGCCAACGTCCTGACTTTC.